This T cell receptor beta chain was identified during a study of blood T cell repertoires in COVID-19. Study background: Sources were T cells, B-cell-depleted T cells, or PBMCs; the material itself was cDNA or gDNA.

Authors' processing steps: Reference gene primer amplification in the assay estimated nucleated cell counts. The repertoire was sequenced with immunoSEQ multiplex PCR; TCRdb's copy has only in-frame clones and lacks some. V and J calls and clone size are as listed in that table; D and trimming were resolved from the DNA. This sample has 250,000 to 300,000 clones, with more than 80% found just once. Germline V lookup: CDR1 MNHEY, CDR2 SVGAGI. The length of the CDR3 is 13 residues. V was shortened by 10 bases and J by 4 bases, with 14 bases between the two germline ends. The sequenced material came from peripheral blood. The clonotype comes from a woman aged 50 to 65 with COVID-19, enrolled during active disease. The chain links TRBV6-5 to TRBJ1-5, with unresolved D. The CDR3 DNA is TGTGCCATTAGTAGAACCTTTAATCAGCCCCAGCATTTT. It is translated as CAISRTFNQPQHF.